This T cell receptor beta chain was recorded in a study of vaccination and CD4 T cells after COVID-19. The treatment is: approximately 11-day PBMC culture with coronavirus spike peptide pools or control peptides (ViraFEST assay). Cultures of PBMCs, about 2 million per well, were set up with roughly 10 IU/ml IL-2 and roughly 9.5 ug/ml peptide pools. Details on this clonotype: The antigen is not known.

The CDR3 is 14 residues long. Germline values: CDR1 LGHDT, CDR2 YNNKEL (reference sequence). Trimming pared 7 bases from V and 2 bases from J, leaving 14 bases between. Sequence data for DNA of cultured CD4+ T cells were generated by the Oncomine TCR Beta short-read assay. TCRdb recomputed calls from the PCR reads with MiXCR, one row per CDR3 protein. Seen here are 20,000 to 30,000 distinct CDR3 sequences, 35% to 50% observed once, and the top ten hold 11%. The chain uses TRBV3-1 and TRBJ2-5, with TRBD2 as a possible D gene (6 bases). The source of this sequence is a human donor who had recovered from COVID-19. The sequenced sample consisted of CD4+ T cells from blood, cultured in vitro. The CDR3 loop reads CASKLGRQQETQYF. DNA of the CDR3: TGTGCCAGCAAGCTAGGGAGGCAGCAAGAGACCCAGTACTTC.